This T cell receptor (beta chain) is from a study of blood T cell repertoires in COVID-19. Overall study context: The United States, Italy and Spain supplied acute and convalescent COVID-19 samples. T cells, B-cell-depleted T cells, or PBMCs provided the cDNA or gDNA that served as material.

In the original analysis: Researchers report that nucleated cell counts were estimated from reference gene primer amplification. This table comes from immunoSEQ multiplex PCR, and its TCRdb copy is limited to in-frame clones, with some not included. V and J calls and clone size are those listed in that table; D and trimming were worked out from the DNA. The sample shows more than 55,000 clones, about 77% of them seen only once. Per germline, CDR1 ENHRY and CDR2 SYGVKD. This CDR3 is built from 15 residues. The J segment lost 6 bases and the V segment lost 10 bases, leaving 14 bases of the junction unmatched.

The genes are TRBV10-3 and TRBJ1-1, with 10 bases lining up with TRBD1. Sample: peripheral blood. The clonotype originates from a man older than 75 with active or convalescent COVID-19. As DNA, the CDR3 is TGTGCCAGCAATGACAGGGGGCAAAGGGAATCTGAAGCTTTCTTT. It translates to CASNDRGQRESEAFF.